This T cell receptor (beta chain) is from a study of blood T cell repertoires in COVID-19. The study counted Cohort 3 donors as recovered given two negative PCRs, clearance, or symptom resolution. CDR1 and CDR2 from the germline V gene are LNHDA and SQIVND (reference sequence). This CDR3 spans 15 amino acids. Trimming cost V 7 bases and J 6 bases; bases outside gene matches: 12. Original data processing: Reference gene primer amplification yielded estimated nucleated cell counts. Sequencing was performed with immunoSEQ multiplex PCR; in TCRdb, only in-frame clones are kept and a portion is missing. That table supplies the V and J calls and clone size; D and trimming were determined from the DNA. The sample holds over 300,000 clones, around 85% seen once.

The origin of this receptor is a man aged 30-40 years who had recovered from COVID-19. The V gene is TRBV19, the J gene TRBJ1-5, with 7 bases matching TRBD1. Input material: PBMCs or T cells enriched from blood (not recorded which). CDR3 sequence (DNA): TGTGCCAGTACCCACGACAGGGTTGGTTTTCAGCCCCAGCATTTT. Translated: CASTHDRVGFQPQHF. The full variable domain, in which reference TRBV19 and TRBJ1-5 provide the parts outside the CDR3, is DGGITQSPKYLFRKEGQNVTLSCEQNLNHDAMYWYRQDPGQGLRLIYYSQIVNDFQKGDIAEGYSVSREKKESFPLTVTSAQKNPTAFYLCASTHDRVGFQPQHFGDGTRLSIL.